Reported below is one T cell receptor (beta chain). Its specificity is unknown. Sequencing used immunoSEQ multiplex PCR; TCRdb keeps in-frame clones, though not all of them. The sample shows some 90,000 clones, under 95% of them seen only once. The sample originates from a study of graft-versus-host responses after intestinal transplantation. At the level of the study: For 3 to 4 years after anti-thymocyte globulin induction, all recipients took tacrolimus and steroids. Regarding the study as a whole: Circulating GvH clones peaking coincided with falling HvG clones soon after transplant.

This CDR3 is 18 amino acids long. Germline assignment: CDR1 LNHDA and CDR2 SQIVND (reference sequence). V was shortened by 2 bases and J by 0 bases, with 17 bases between the two germline ends. This sequence joins TRBV19 and TRBJ1-3; D is ambiguous. The TCR was taken from a human donor who received an intestinal transplant. The sample was unstimulated CD8+ T cells sorted from spleen or lymph node cells, taken before intestinal transplant. CDR3: CASSITSEGRHSGNTIYF. For the CDR3, the DNA is TGTGCCAGTAGTATAACGTCTGAAGGGCGGCACTCTGGAAACACCATATATTTT.